This T cell receptor beta chain was profiled in a study of Ad26.COV2.S vaccination and SARS-CoV-2 variants (dated by TCRdb to about 2021). Study-wide context: Donors in the vaccine arm were drawn from COV1001, a multicentre, randomized, double-blind, placebo-controlled phase I-IIa trial testing Ad26.COV2.S in healthy adults. Ad26.COV2.S was given intramuscularly at 5x10^10 or 1x10^11 viral particles, as a single shot or as two shots 56 days apart. The TCR-sequenced set comprised approximately 32 samples: around 20 Ad26.COV2.S vaccine recipients, 5 placebo recipients and 8 SARS-CoV-2 convalescent individuals. The specificity and breadth of SARS-CoV-2-reactive T cell receptors after Ad26.COV2.S vaccination were assessed by TCRbeta repertoire sequencing. Trial participants were randomized into five groups of five: low-dose or high-dose Ad26.COV2.S given once or twice, or placebo on both occasions. Blinding of investigators to trial group allocation was maintained during experiments and outcome assessment. What the work shows at the level of the full study, not this receptor alone: The study was not powered to compare responses between vaccine doses or regimens. Spike-specific TCR breadth was higher in Ad26.COV2.S recipients than in placebo recipients (P = 0.0014). The authors noted that total T cell responses may have been underestimated by the TCR breadth and depth analyses. Non-spike TCR breadth was comparable between vaccine and placebo recipients, consistent with the vaccine containing only spike. Substantial breadth of spike-specific CD8+ and CD4+ T cell responses was reported after vaccination.

Remarks on this clone: Its recognized antigen is unknown. No much larger clone exists at a distance of one base, and base qualities are not known. The sample holds other DNA sequences that translate to the same CDR3.

The immunoSEQ Assay was used to sequence TCRbeta CDR3 regions. After extraction, genomic DNA underwent amplification by bias-controlled multiplex PCR, followed by high-throughput sequencing. Turning to the authors' computational methods: To quantify the absolute abundance of each unique TCRbeta CDR3 region, sequences were collapsed and filtered. T cell fraction was estimated by normalizing TCRbeta template counts to usable DNA, which was measured by amplifying reference genes present in all nucleated cells. Repertoire TCRs were annotated as SARS-CoV-2-specific by exact matching of V gene, CDR3 amino acid sequence and J gene to a known reactive TCR set. The reference SARS-CoV-2 TCR set was obtained from MIRA and was filtered for enrichment in COVID-19-positive ImmuneCODE repertoires, whereby public or cross-reactive TCRs were removed. Using the MIRA antigens, annotated TCRs were further analysed by specific ORF or by position within an ORF. Depth was the summed frequency of annotated unique rearrangements, while breadth was defined as annotated unique rearrangements over total unique productive rearrangements. Group comparisons of TCR breadth used two-sided Wilcoxon rank-sum tests. TCRdb carries this immuneACCESS record with in-frame sequences only. Its versions omit some clonotypes, under half of them owing to an unresolved V gene in the studies checked, with the rest unexplained. V and J calls and clone size are copied from that table; D and trimming were computed from the DNA. The sample records about 400,000 clones, more than 85% of which are singletons. Around 3.4% of the sample belongs to the ten largest clones.

V loses 6 bases of germline sequence and J loses 5 bases, and the interval between the two ends is 11 bases. Reading from cysteine to phenylalanine, the CDR3 counts 13 amino acids. The entry retains the CDR3 DNA only, 39 bases that are in frame from base 1. The treatment or condition label corresponds to: around 19 received Ad26.COV2.S at low or high dose, single or two shots; 5 received placebo; per-sample allocation not given. Repertoires of vaccine and placebo recipients were sequenced from samples taken on day 63 after the first injection. In Cohort 1b, 25 or so adults aged 18-55 years were enrolled at a single site in Boston, USA, between 29 July and 7 August 2020. Ad26.COV2.S was a replication-incompetent adenovirus type 26 vector expressing a prefusion-stabilized SARS-CoV-2 spike protein from the original Wuhan strain.

Here the chain combines TRBV12-3 or TRBV12-4 and TRBJ1-5; TRBD1 is a possible D gene, resting on 6 matching bases. The sample was peripheral blood, taken in a trial of Ad26.COV2.S vaccine versus placebo. This receptor was identified in a person aged 18-65 years who received the Ad26.COV2.S COVID-19 vaccine or a placebo. The bases are TGTGCCAGCAGACAGGGATTGGATCAGCCCCAGCATTTT. This translates into CASRQGLDQPQHF.